The clone carrying this T cell receptor (beta chain) was seen a few times. Germline V lookup: CDR1 DFQATT, CDR2 SNEGSKA (reference sequence). The CDR3 contains 13 residues. Trimming pared 3 bases from V and 10 bases from J, leaving 16 bases between. The entry originates in a study of patients and donors after allogeneic stem cell transplantation. One entry per CDR3 protein results from TCRdb running MiXCR on the RT-PCR reads. The sample has 410,000 or so distinct CDR3 sequences, more than 15% seen once. The sample comprised blood, either unsorted or a sorted T cell fraction (not recorded which). The V gene is TRBV20-1, the J gene TRBJ2-1, with no clear D. The clonotype comes from a human donor who was either an allogeneic HSCT recipient or a stem cell or donor lymphocyte infusion donor (not recorded which). It is not recorded whose cells these are; they may come from a transplant donor. This CDR3 reads CSASNPPLWEQFF. The CDR3 nucleotides are TGCAGTGCTAGTAACCCCCCGTTGTGGGAGCAGTTCTTC.